This note documents a single T cell receptor (beta chain) sequence. CDR1 is MNHEY, CDR2 SVGAGI, per germline. The CDR3 totals 13 residues. Trimming removed 1 base from V and 4 bases from J, with 6 bases in between. Original analysis: It was from reference gene primer amplification that nucleated cell counts were estimated. The repertoire was sequenced with immunoSEQ multiplex PCR; TCRdb's copy has only in-frame clones and lacks some. V, J and clone size were drawn from that table, and D and trimming were deduced from the DNA. Among fewer than 85,000 clones listed, roughly 85% were seen once. These data originate in a study of blood T cell repertoires in COVID-19. Study details: Acute and convalescent COVID-19 samples came from the United States, Italy and Spain. Nucleic acid was either cDNA or gDNA, and it came from T cells, B-cell-depleted T cells, or PBMCs.

The receptor's source is a man aged 60-69 years with acute or convalescent COVID-19. The chain combines TRBV6-5 with TRBJ2-3; D remains unclear. Sequencing was performed on peripheral blood. In nucleotides, the CDR3 is TGTGCCAGCAGTTACTTCAGTTCAGATACGCAGTATTTT. It yields the protein CASSYFSSDTQYF.